This TCR beta chain was obtained from a study of regulatory T cells in long-lasting Graves disease. From germline, CDR1 is SGHTA and CDR2 FQGNSA. The CDR3 runs to 14 residues. Building the TCR beta libraries relied on iRepertoire HTBI primers, and CDR3 regions underwent Arm-PCR. TCRdb independently ran MiXCR on the multiplex PCR reads; one entry per CDR3 protein. The sample yields about 530,000 distinct CDR3 sequences, about 15% seen once. In regard to this clonotype: At one of its ends the junction is not consistent with the germline gene, which may arise from a read error.

The time point is: newly diagnosed GD, antithyroid drugs for less than 3 months. There was RNA extracted from PBMCs, and the TCR library was made from it. This sample also belongs to another study, concerning T cells in Graves' hyperthyroidism and ophthalmopathy.

The chain carries TRBV7-2 and TRBJ1-1; TRBD1 matches at 7 bases. This specimen consisted of peripheral blood mononuclear cells (PBMCs), obtained at new diagnosis, from a patient treated with antithyroid drugs. The sequence was collected from a middle-aged woman with Graves disease. CDR3 sequence: CASSAQGVNTEALF. CDR3 nucleotides: TGTGCCAGCAGCGCTCAGGGGGTGAACACTGAAGCTCTCTTT.